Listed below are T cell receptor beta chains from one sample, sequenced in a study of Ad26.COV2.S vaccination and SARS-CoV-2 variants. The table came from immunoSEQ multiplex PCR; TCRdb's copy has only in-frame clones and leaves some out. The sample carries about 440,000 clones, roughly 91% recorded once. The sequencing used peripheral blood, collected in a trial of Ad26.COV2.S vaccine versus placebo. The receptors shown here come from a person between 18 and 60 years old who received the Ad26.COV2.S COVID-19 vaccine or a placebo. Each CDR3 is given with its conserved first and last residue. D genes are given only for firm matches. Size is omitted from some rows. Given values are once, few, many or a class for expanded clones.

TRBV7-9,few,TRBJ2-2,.,TGTGCCAGCAGCTTACAGGGGTCGGTCACCGGGGAGCTGTTTTTT,CASSLQGSVTGELFF
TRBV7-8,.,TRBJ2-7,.,TGTGCCAGCACCCCAAGGAGGGTAGGGTACGACGAGCAGTACTTC,CASTPRRVGYDEQYF
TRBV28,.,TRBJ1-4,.,TGTGCCAGCAGTTTGGAGGGGGAAAAACTGTTTTTT,CASSLEGEKLFF
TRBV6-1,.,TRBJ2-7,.,TGTGCCAGCAGTAACCCCCGGACCGTCGTACACGAGCAGTACTTC,CASSNPRTVVHEQYF
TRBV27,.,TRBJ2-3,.,TGTGCCAGCAGTTTATTCGGTATTCGACAGGCAGATACGCAGTATTTT,CASSLFGIRQADTQYF
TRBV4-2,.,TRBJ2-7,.,TGTGCCAGCAGCCAGGGAAACGAGCAGTACTTC,CASSQGNEQYF
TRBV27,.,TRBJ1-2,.,TGTGCCAGCAGTTTAATTCACCCTGCTAACTATGGCTACACCTTC,CASSLIHPANYGYTF
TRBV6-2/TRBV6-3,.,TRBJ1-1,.,TGTGCCAGCAGTTACTCGGCGTATGACGGACGGGGAAAGGGGTACACTGAAGCTTTCTTT,CASSYSAYDGRGKGYTEAFF
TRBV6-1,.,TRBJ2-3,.,TGTGCCAGCAGTGAGGGCCCTCGGAGAGATACGCAGTATTTT,CASSEGPRRDTQYF
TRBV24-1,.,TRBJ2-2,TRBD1,TGTGCCACCAGTGATGCCGACAGGGCGGTCACCGGGGAGCTGTTTTTT,CATSDADRAVTGELFF
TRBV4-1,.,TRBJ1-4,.,TGCGCCAGCAGCCAACACGATGCCATCCCAGGTGAAAAACTGTTTTTT,CASSQHDAIPGEKLFF
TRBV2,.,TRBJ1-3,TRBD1,TGTGCCAGCAGTACAGGGGCCTCTGGAAACACCATATATTTT,CASSTGASGNTIYF
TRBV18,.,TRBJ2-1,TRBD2,TGTGCCAGCTCACCCCCGGGAGCGGGAGGGGGTGATGAGCAGTTCTTC,CASSPPGAGGGDEQFF
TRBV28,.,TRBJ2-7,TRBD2,TGTGCCAGCAGTTCCCGCCAAGCGGGAGGGTACTACGAGCAGTACTTC,CASSSRQAGGYYEQYF
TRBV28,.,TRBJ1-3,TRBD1,TGTGCCAGCCTCGGACAGGCTTTCTCTGGAAACACCATATATTTT,CASLGQAFSGNTIYF
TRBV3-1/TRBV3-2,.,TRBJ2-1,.,TGTGCCAGCAGCCAAGATCAGGGGAGAGACAATGAGCAGTTCTTC,CASSQDQGRDNEQFF
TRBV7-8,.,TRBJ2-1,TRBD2,TGTGCCAGCAGCCCATTTCCGGGGGGACCCTCCTACAATGAGCAGTTCTTC,CASSPFPGGPSYNEQFF
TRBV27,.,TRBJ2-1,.,TGTGCCAGCAGTAACCGGGACTGGCAGTTCTTC,CASSNRDWQFF
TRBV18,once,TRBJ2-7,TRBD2,TGTGCCACCTCGGGTAGCGGGTACGAGCAGTACTTC,CATSGSGYEQYF
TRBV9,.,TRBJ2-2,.,TGTGCCAGCAGCGTTCCTTTAGACGGGGTCCACACCGGGGAGCTGTTTTTT,CASSVPLDGVHTGELFF
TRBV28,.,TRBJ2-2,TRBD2,TGTGCCAGCAGTTTATTTCCAGCGGGAGGGGTCGGGGAGCTGTTTTTT,CASSLFPAGGVGELFF
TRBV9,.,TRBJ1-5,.,TGTGCCAGCAGCCAGGGCGGGGGCCCTCAGCCCCAGCATTTT,CASSQGGGPQPQHF
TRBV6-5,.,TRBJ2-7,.,TGTGCCAGCACCCAGGAGGGCGGGCCCTACGAGCAGTACTTC,CASTQEGGPYEQYF
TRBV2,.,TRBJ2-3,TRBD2,TGTGCCAGCAGTAGCGGGAGGGCCCTCGGAACAGATACGCAGTATTTT,CASSSGRALGTDTQYF
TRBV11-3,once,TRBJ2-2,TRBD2,TGTGCCAGCAGCTTACGGCTAGCGGGAGGCACGACCGGGGAGCTGTTTTTT,CASSLRLAGGTTGELFF
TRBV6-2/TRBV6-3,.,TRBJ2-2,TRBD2,TGTGCCAGCAGTGCCCCCGGGGAGGGGAGCACCGGGGAGCTGTTTTTT,CASSAPGEGSTGELFF
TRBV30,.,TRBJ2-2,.,TGTGCCTGGAGTGTTTCAAGAGGGAACACCGGGGAGCTGTTTTTT,CAWSVSRGNTGELFF
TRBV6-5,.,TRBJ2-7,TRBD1,TGTGCCAGCAGAGCTTGGACAGGGGGCGACTACGAGCAGTACTTC,CASRAWTGGDYEQYF
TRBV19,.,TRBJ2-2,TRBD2,TGTGCCAGTAGTATCCTCAGCGGGAGAAACACCGGGGAGCTGTTTTTT,CASSILSGRNTGELFF
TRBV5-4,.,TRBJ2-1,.,TGTGCCAGCAGCTTGTTGAGAAACTCCTACAATGAGCAGTTCTTC,CASSLLRNSYNEQFF
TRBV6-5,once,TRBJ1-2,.,TGTGCCAGCAGTTACTCAGAATCCCATGGCTACACCTTC,CASSYSESHGYTF
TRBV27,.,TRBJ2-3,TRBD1,TGTGCCAGCAGTCCTTGGACAGGGGAGGGCACAGATACGCAGTATTTT,CASSPWTGEGTDTQYF
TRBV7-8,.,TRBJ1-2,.,TGTGCCAGCAGCTTAAGGGTGGATGACTATGGCTACACCTTC,CASSLRVDDYGYTF